This T cell receptor (beta chain) derives from a study of shared clonotypes between healthy human individuals (dated by TCRdb to the early 2020s). The study in broad terms: A few men and a couple of women, aged 18 to 49 years, made up the cohort. To estimate repertoire size and how much clonotype sharing occurs between individuals, the study deeply sequenced the blood TCR repertoires of several healthy adults. To increase sequencing depth and limit assay-specific biases, different laboratories used diverse techniques to prepare libraries and sequence TCR repertoires. For each donor, CD4 naive and CD4 memory were each given three plates, CD8 naive was given two plates, and CD8 memory was given one plate. Per donor, leukapheresis produced somewhere between about 0.94 and 9.5 billion PBMCs. Study-level results and caveats: Across a few donors, approximately 5% of naive CD4, approximately 3.6% of naive CD8, approximately 2.5% of memory CD4, and 0.4% of memory CD8 clonotypes were shared. Pairwise subsampling led to the expectation that sequencing depth would affect the degree of clonotype sharing among donors. Only blood was sampled, and tissue TCR repertoires likely differ from those in blood. Incomplete sequencing was indicated by rarefaction of sorted-subset datasets, despite the large sequencing depth. Estimated clonotype richness was generally larger for naive than for memory subsets. Compared with non-shared clonotypes, clonotypes shared by all four sorted-subset donors had higher generation probabilities. Because the study included only a small number of donors, the genetic and exposure-history diversity represented was limited.

Per the germline V gene, MDHEN is the CDR1 and SYDVKM is the CDR2. The CDR3 contains 13 residues, cysteine and phenylalanine counted. Only the CDR3 DNA stays, 39 bases, in frame from base 1. Trimming takes 6 bases from V and 5 bases from J, and the germline ends sit 10 bases apart. As regards this clone: The antigen it recognizes is unknown. No quality values exist for individual bases; no much larger clone is one base distant.

Using the deep immunoSEQ assay, multiplex PCR amplified TCR CDR3 regions from genomic DNA. Extracted genomic DNA from each cell subset was distributed evenly across all wells of several immunoSEQ 96-well plates, and each plate was treated as a replicate. For sorted subsets, each replicate PCR was loaded with approximately 190 ng genomic DNA, equivalent to 25,000 to 35,000 T cell genomes. Purified libraries were measured with a Qubit 3.0 fluorometer, size-checked on a Bioanalyzer 2100, and measured again with the KAPA Library Quantification kit. A separate single-read 150-cycle Illumina NextSeq 550 flow cell was used to sequence each immunoSEQ 96-well plate. Per the original workflow: Because the immunoSEQ output held only junctional sequences and lacked quality scores, the filtering could not match the filtering applied to full-length reads. Sequences were annotated with PyIR, a Python wrapper for IgBLAST v1.9, and V/J genes and CDR3 were assigned using IMGT germline references. Any read was removed if the V/J assignment was weak (E-value above 1e-6), the CDR3 was missing, or the read contained stop codons, out-of-frame junctions, or ambiguous translated residues. V3J clonotypes were defined as sequences sharing the same inferred V gene, J gene, and CDR3 amino acid sequence. The percentage overlap between two repertoires was calculated by dividing the number of shared unique clonotypes by the size of the smaller repertoire. RTK rarefaction, the Chao1 estimator, and Recon v2.1 estimates of unobserved clonotypes were used to assess repertoire richness. Generation probabilities for all TCRbeta clonotypes obtained by the gDNA method from a few donors were computed using OLGA. TCRdb took this table from immuneACCESS and kept in-frame rearrangements with V and J called. Such tables lack part of the clones; where checked against another copy, unresolved V genes explain under half of the gap, and the rest is unexplained. The DNA gave D and trimming, while V, J and clone size come from that table. The sample table contains roughly 1.5 million clones; only one count was recorded for around 98% of them. The top ten hold 0.45% of the sample.

Donors were healthy HIV-negative adults with no recently reported acute infections or vaccinations. All donors were Caucasian adults living in Nashville, Tennessee, USA. CD4+ T cells were enriched by magnetic negative selection; naive cells were then positively selected on CD45RA, and the negative fraction formed the memory subset. Blood was obtained by leukapheresis, after which PBMCs were separated by Ficoll-Histopaque density gradient centrifugation and cryopreserved in liquid nitrogen vapor phase. Purity and quantity of every magnetically sorted T cell population were checked by analytical flow cytometry. Each sorted fraction had its genomic DNA isolated and then quantified by UV absorbance on a Nanodrop 2000c.

The sample comprised naive CD4+ T cells sorted from blood. The sample's cell subset or site, from its label and the paper: CD45RA+ positively selected. This receptor was identified in a man between 25 and 39 years old in good health. Recombination connected TRBV28 to TRBJ2-2; a confident D gene designation cannot be given. The DNA sequence follows: TGTGCCAGCAGGGAGAGAGTGACCGGGGAGCTGTTTTTT. This yields the protein CASRERVTGELFF.